Listed here are 2 T cell receptor beta chains from one sample, sequenced in a study of T cells in Graves' hyperthyroidism and ophthalmopathy. RNA transcripts yielded amplified TCR beta CDR3 regions. The HTBI primer set drove a first-round RT-PCR of the TCR CDR3. TCRdb redid the calling of the multiplex PCR reads with MiXCR, one entry per CDR3 protein. The sample yields more than 650,000 distinct CDR3 sequences, roughly 15% seen once. The sample taken for sequencing was blood. The receptors were sampled from a woman aged 18-29 years with Graves' hyperthyroidism.

This clonotype was recorded at least ten times. The rearrangement joins TRBV7-3 to TRBJ1-1, with D possibly matching TRBD1 (5 bases). V lost 5 bases, J lost 8 bases, and 15 bases lay in between. The CDR3 extends over 13 amino acids. CDR1 SGHTA and CDR2 FQGTGA come from the germline V gene. The CDR3 region has the DNA TGTGCCAGCAGCGCGGGGGGGTCCATCGAAGCTTTCTTT. As protein: CASSAGGSIEAFF. The full variable domain, in which reference TRBV7-3 and TRBJ1-1 provide the parts outside the CDR3, is GAGVSQTPSNKVTEKGKYVELRCDPISGHTALYWYRQSLGQGPEFLIYFQGTGAADDSGLPNDRFFAVRPEGSVSTLKIQRTERGDSAVYLCASSAGGSIEAFFGQGTRLTVV.

The table lists this clonotype with many counts. V and J are TRBV15 and TRBJ2-1, with TRBD1 identical over 9 bases. The junction had 8 bases not matched to a gene; V was cut back by 4 bases and J by 7 bases. CDR1 is LNHNV and CDR2 is YYDKDF in the germline V gene (reference sequence). This CDR3 comprises 15 residues. DNA of the CDR3: TGTGCCACCAGCATACATCCGGGACAGGGAAATGAGCAGTTCTTC. Protein sequence: CATSIHPGQGNEQFF.